This TCR beta chain comes out of a study of CD8 T cells in ankylosing spondylitis. Regarding the study as a whole: Apparently characteristic of ankylosing spondylitis blood was a TCR beta motif (roughly 8 highly homologous variants). A subset of motif variants has previously been described in the synovial fluid and blood of reactive arthritis.

CDR3 length equals 13 residues. Looked up from germline, CDR1 is DFQATT and CDR2 is SNEGSKA (reference sequence). V was clipped by 6 bases and J by 1 base; unmatched bases: 6. This clonotype appeared many times. The target antigen is unknown. TCRdb fed the 5' RACE reads into MiXCR, producing one record per CDR3 protein. The sample holds approximately 550,000 distinct CDR3 sequences; roughly 13% are singletons and the top ten take 6.5% to 7%. Input material: blood, either unsorted or a sorted T cell fraction (not recorded which). V gene TRBV20-1 combines with J gene TRBJ2-7; 7 bases fit TRBD1. The TCR comes from a male donor with ankylosing spondylitis. The CDR3 DNA reads TGCAGTGCCCGACAGGGCGGGTCCTACGAGCAGTACTTC. The encoded protein is CSARQGGSYEQYF.